One and the same sample provided the 23 T cell receptor beta chains below, sequenced in a study of shared clonotypes between healthy human individuals. Clones were read by immunoSEQ multiplex PCR, and TCRdb kept only the in-frame ones, dropping some. The sample lists around 2.5 million clones, 93% occurring once. The sequenced sample was naive CD4+ T cells from PBMCs. This sample's subset: CD45RA+ positively selected. All receptors come from a man between 18 and 29 years old in good health. Some clones in this sample may be carry-over from other donors' samples.

This chain links TRBV18 with TRBJ1-2; possible D gene TRBD1, 5 bases. Trimming took off 4 bases at V and 7 bases at J, with 25 bases between the two ends. The CDR3 has 17 residues. The germline CDR1 and CDR2 sequences are KGHSH and LQKENI. The CDR3 DNA reads as TGTGCCAGCTCACTACTAACTAGGACAACAGCGTTAGGTGGCTACACCTTC. Amino acid sequence: CASSLLTRTTALGGYTF.

The V gene is TRBV7-3, the J gene TRBJ2-2, with D unresolved. This CDR3 has 13 residues. V shed 5 bases and J shed 4 bases, with 8 bases lying between them. CDR1 is SGHTA, CDR2 FQGTGA, per germline. The CDR3 spells CASSPGFTGELFF. The DNA of the CDR3 is TGTGCCAGCAGCCCCGGTTTCACCGGGGAGCTGTTTTTT.

The chain is built from TRBV5-1 and TRBJ2-1; TRBD2 might be the D (6 bases). Between the trimmed V and J ends, which lost 4 bases and 7 bases, there was a span of 15 bases. Germline CDR1 reads SGHRS; CDR2 reads YFSETQ. This CDR3 is 14 amino acids long. CDR3 loop: CASSTSGPRNEQFF. In nucleotides, the CDR3 is TGCGCCAGCAGCACCAGCGGGCCTAGGAATGAGCAGTTCTTC.

The genes are TRBV2 and TRBJ1-2, with a weak D call TRBD1 (6 bases). Trimming removed 6 bases at V and 4 bases at J, with 15 bases between. The germline gives CDR1 SNHLY, CDR2 FYNNEI. This CDR3 region has 14 residues. The CDR3 is CASSPAGTLYGYTF. The CDR3 DNA reads as TGTGCCAGCAGCCCTGCCGGGACACTCTATGGCTACACCTTC.

The V and J genes are TRBV5-1 and TRBJ2-7, with a tentative D call TRBD2 (6 bases). V was cut by 0 bases and J by 7 bases, with 20 bases left in between. Germline V gene lookup returns CDR1 SGHRS and CDR2 YFSETQ. This CDR3 contains 16 residues. CDR3 amino acids: CASSLGATGTLEEQYF. DNA of the CDR3: TGCGCCAGCAGCTTGGGCGCCACCGGGACTCTGGAGGAGCAGTACTTC.

The chain links TRBV28 to TRBJ2-7; a possible D gene is TRBD2 (6 bases). V lost 2 bases, J lost 3 bases, and 17 bases lay in between. The germline gives CDR1 MDHEN, CDR2 SYDVKM. The CDR3 is 16 amino acids. The CDR3: CASSLNRWGENYEQYF. CDR3 in DNA: TGTGCCAGCAGTTTAAATCGTTGGGGGGAGAACTACGAGCAGTACTTC.

The chain couples TRBV12-5 to TRBJ1-1; weak D call: TRBD1 (6 bases). In germline, CDR1 is LGHNT, CDR2 FRNRAP. The CDR3 length is 16 residues. V dropped 1 base and J dropped 4 bases, with 16 bases sitting between them. In DNA form, the CDR3 reads TGTGCTAGTGGTTTGGAAACAGGGCTTCTGGGCACTGAAGCTTTCTTT. Protein product: CASGLETGLLGTEAFF.

The V call is TRBV4-1, the J call TRBJ2-5, with D unresolved. The CDR3 sequence is 11 residues long. V was clipped by 5 bases and J by 3 bases, with 4 bases between them. In germline, CDR1 is MGHRA, CDR2 YSYEKL. The CDR3 nucleotides read TGCGCCAGCAGCTCGAAAGAGACCCAGTACTTC. Residues: CASSSKETQYF.

The chain employs TRBV28 and TRBJ2-7; D is undetermined. CDR1 is MDHEN and CDR2 is SYDVKM in the germline V gene. The CDR3 runs to 12 residues. The ends were cut back, 7 bases at V and 12 bases at J, with 19 bases in the middle. CDR3 bases: TGTGCCAGCACAGTTTCCCGACAAAGTATGTACTTC. Protein sequence: CASTVSRQSMYF.

This clone came up a few times. V usage is TRBV6-6 and J usage is TRBJ1-5, with TRBD1 identical over 10 bases. The ends lost 6 bases at V and 7 bases at J; junction bases unmatched: 12. In germline, CDR1 is MNHNY, CDR2 SVGAGI (reference sequence). The CDR3 extends over 16 amino acids. The CDR3 DNA follows: TGTGCCAGCAGGATAGGGCCGGGACAGGGGCTACAGCCCCAGCATTTT. Its translation: CASRIGPGQGLQPQHF.

This chain's CDR3 is CASSIRAGLAGPSSYNEQFF. The CDR3 nucleotides read TGTGCCAGTAGTATACGAGCGGGACTAGCGGGACCGAGCTCCTACAATGAGCAGTTCTTC. This chain connects TRBV19 to TRBJ2-1, with 13 bases matching TRBD2. This CDR3 has 20 amino acids. With V trimmed by 2 bases and J by 0 bases, 10 bases remained unmatched. The germline CDR1 and CDR2 sequences are LNHDA and SQIVND (reference sequence).

The chain combines TRBV19 with TRBJ1-1; D is unresolved. Germline values: CDR1 LNHDA, CDR2 SQIVND (reference sequence). The V end lost 4 bases, the J end lost 1 base, and 19 bases lay between the germline ends. The CDR3 runs to 17 residues. The DNA for the CDR3 is TGTGCCAGTAGTACGACGCCCTTATCGGGTGCGAACACTGAAGCTTTCTTT. Protein sequence: CASSTTPLSGANTEAFF. The variable domain in full, with the rest retrieved from reference TRBV19 and TRBJ1-1, is DGGITQSPKYLFRKEGQNVTLSCEQNLNHDAMYWYRQDPGQGLRLIYYSQIVNDFQKGDIAEGYSVSREKKESFPLTVTSAQKNPTAFYLCASSTTPLSGANTEAFFGQGTRLTVV.

The chain recombines TRBV6-5 with TRBJ1-1; D is unresolved. The CDR3 has 15 amino acids. The V gene's germline CDR1 is MNHEY and CDR2 SVGAGI. V was clipped by 0 bases and J by 5 bases, with 13 bases between them. CDR3 nucleotide sequence: TGTGCCAGCAGTTACTCGTACACGGGAAGAACTGAAGCTTTCTTT. As protein: CASSYSYTGRTEAFF.

The CDR3 sequence: CASSIRDREYEQYF. In nucleotides, the CDR3 is TGTGCCAGTAGTATAAGGGACCGCGAATACGAGCAGTACTTC. The chain has TRBV19 and TRBJ2-7; either TRBD1 or TRBD2 may supply D (5 bases each). CDR1 is LNHDA and CDR2 is SQIVND in the germline V gene (reference sequence). This CDR3 spans 14 amino acids. V lost 2 bases, J lost 4 bases, and 12 bases lay in between.

CDR3 protein: CASSYLRTPGYTF. The CDR3 nucleotides are TGTGCCAGCAGTTATTTAAGGACCCCCGGCTACACCTTC. V is TRBV28 and J is TRBJ1-2; D remains unclear. Per the germline V gene, CDR1 is MDHEN and CDR2 is SYDVKM. This CDR3 region has 13 residues. The V end was cut by 4 bases, the J end by 8 bases, with 14 bases between.

This clone has just one count. The chain is built from TRBV6-5 and TRBJ2-3, with D possibly being TRBD2 (5 bases). Germline V lookup: CDR1 MNHEY, CDR2 SVGAGI. Trimming cost V 5 bases and J 2 bases, with 14 bases left between them. The CDR3 has 15 amino acids. CDR3 in amino acids: CASSQRLVHTDTQYF. The CDR3 nucleotides are TGTGCCAGCAGTCAGCGGCTAGTACACACAGATACGCAGTATTTT.

A few counts support this clone. The chain couples TRBV10-1 to TRBJ2-7, with TRBD2 identical over 8 bases. J was trimmed by 3 bases and V by 3 bases; bases with no gene match: 10. The germline V gene has CDR1 WNHNN and CDR2 SYGVQD (reference sequence). The CDR3 loop spans 16 amino acids. CDR3 amino acids: CASSEGIAGRYYEQYF. The CDR3 nucleotides read TGCGCCAGCAGTGAAGGGATAGCGGGGCGATACTACGAGCAGTACTTC.

In this sample, this clone turned up once. Other DNA sequences in the same sample also yield this CDR3. The V gene is TRBV18, the J gene TRBJ2-5; D is unclear. CDR1 and CDR2 (germline): KGHSH, LQKENI. Trimming removed 3 bases from V and 3 bases from J, with 14 bases in between. CDR3 size: 15 residues. The CDR3 reads CASSPLTRGEETQYF. CDR3 nucleotide sequence: TGTGCCAGCTCACCGCTAACACGCGGAGAAGAGACCCAGTACTTC.

The chain joins TRBV28 to TRBJ1-2; D gene ambiguous. The CDR3 loop spans 16 amino acids. The V end lost 2 bases, the J end lost 4 bases, and 17 bases lay between the germline ends. Germline CDR1 reads MDHEN; CDR2 reads SYDVKM. The CDR3 region is CASSLRKLPGLYGYTF. The CDR3 coding sequence is TGTGCCAGCAGTTTACGAAAACTCCCGGGCCTCTATGGCTACACCTTC.

Details on this clone: The sample carries other DNA sequences with the same CDR3. The chain has TRBV28 and TRBJ2-3, with 7 bases identical to TRBD2. This CDR3 has 14 residues. Germline trimming cut 7 bases from V and 0 bases from J; bases unmatched to any gene: 4. In germline, CDR1 is MDHEN, CDR2 SYDVKM. The CDR3: CASTKAGSTDTQYF. DNA for the CDR3: TGTGCCAGCACCAAAGCGGGGAGCACAGATACGCAGTATTTT.

The V call is TRBV4-2, the J call TRBJ1-2; D gene ambiguous. CDR1 and CDR2 from the germline V gene are LGHNA and YNFKEQ. Trimming cost V 4 bases and J 7 bases, with 16 bases left between them. This CDR3 has 14 amino acids. The CDR3: CASSLNRDSGGYTF. DNA of the CDR3: TGTGCCAGCAGCCTAAACCGGGATTCTGGTGGCTACACCTTC.

On this clone: This CDR3 is also generated by other DNA sequences in the sample. V gene TRBV5-1 combines with J gene TRBJ2-1; the D is unclear. V gave up 0 bases and J gave up 1 base, with 5 bases separating them. Per the germline V gene, CDR1 is SGHRS and CDR2 is YFSETQ. The CDR3 contains 14 residues. CDR3 loop: CASSLVSSYNEQFF. CDR3 coding DNA: TGCGCCAGCAGCTTGGTAAGTTCCTACAATGAGCAGTTCTTC.

The rearrangement joins TRBV7-9 to TRBJ1-3, with 9 bases fitting TRBD1. The V gene's germline CDR1 is SEHNR and CDR2 FQNEAQ (reference sequence). CDR3 length: 18 amino acids. V lost 10 bases to trimming and J lost 0 bases; unmatched junction nucleotides: 16. The CDR3 nucleotides read TGTGCCACCATGACAGGGGGGCGCGGGTTGAGCTCTGGAAACACCATATATTTT. This codes for CATMTGGRGLSSGNTIYF.